This entry features one T cell receptor (beta chain) sequence. Additional DNA sequences in this sample encode the identical CDR3. Authors' processing steps: Estimates of nucleated cell counts were drawn from the amplification of reference gene primers. Using immunoSEQ multiplex PCR, the repertoire was profiled, and TCRdb retains in-frame clones only, with some absent. V and J calls plus clone size are reproduced from that table; the DNA served to infer D and trimming. The sample has some 200,000 clones, approximately 94% seen once. The data were taken from a study of blood T cell repertoires in COVID-19. In the study overall: Some COVID-19 samples were acute and others convalescent; all came from the United States, Italy and Spain. Sources were T cells, B-cell-depleted T cells, or PBMCs; the material itself was cDNA or gDNA.

Enrolled during active infection, Seattle patients were then followed longitudinally. The receptor's source is a man younger than 45 with COVID-19, enrolled during active disease. The sequencing sample was made of peripheral blood.

The CDR3 loop reads CASSQGSRGGTDTQYF. DNA for the CDR3: TGTGCCAGCAGCCAAGGGAGCAGGGGCGGCACAGATACGCAGTATTTT. The chain uses TRBV3-1 (or the pseudogene TRBV3-2) and TRBJ2-3; D possibly corresponds to TRBD1 (6 bases). Germline CDR1 and CDR2: LGHDT and YNNKEL (reference sequence). V dropped 1 base and J dropped 1 base, with 12 bases sitting between them. This CDR3 is built from 16 residues.